This TCR beta chain was observed in a study of PD-L1 blockade in urothelial cancer. From germline, CDR1 is SGHNT and CDR2 YYREEE (reference sequence). Trimming removed 0 bases at V and 2 bases at J, with 11 bases between. The CDR3 sequence is 15 residues long. Here immunoSEQ multiplex PCR was the method, and the copy in TCRdb shows in-frame clones only, minus some. The sample has roughly 74,000 clones, around 90% seen once. This clonotype originated in a woman between 70 and 85 years old with urothelial cancer. The material sequenced was PBMCs, taken around atezolizumab (anti-PD-L1) treatment. The J gene is TRBJ1-2, the V gene TRBV5-4, with no clear D. CDR3 coding DNA: TGTGCCAGCAGCTTGGCTGCCAGGATAAACTATGGCTACACCTTC. As protein: CASSLAARINYGYTF.